These T cell receptor beta chains were read from a single sample in a study of T cell responses to AZD1222 COVID-19 vaccine. TCRdb's table, derived via immunoSEQ multiplex PCR, lists solely in-frame clones and lacks some. The sample has about 100,000 clones; 80% to 90% are singletons. The sequenced sample was peripheral blood, obtained on day 0 of AZD1222 vaccination. The receptors were gathered from an adult in good health. CDR3s leave out the opening cysteine and the closing phenylalanine or tryptophan. Expanded clones get a size class; other rows say once, few or many, or leave the size out.

TRBJ2-1	-	TRBV5-1	ASWGTGTNYNEQF
TRBJ2-1	-	TRBV5-8	ASSSGRNSYNEQF
TRBJ2-7	-	TRBV7-9	ASSPYGLAEGYEQY
TRBJ1-2	few	TRBV12-3/TRBV12-4	ASRDRTYGYT
TRBJ2-7	-	TRBV10-3	AISGDSSSYEQY
TRBJ1-5	few	TRBV2	ASSGLELPESNQPQH
TRBJ1-6	-	TRBV18	ASSRDKDRGGSPLH
TRBJ1-4	-	TRBV6-5	ASQPREDEKLF
TRBJ2-7	once	TRBV11-2	ASSLAPFPYEQY
TRBJ2-2	-	TRBV2	ASRTGGDTGELF
TRBJ1-4	once	TRBV18	ASSPSTGANEKLF
TRBJ1-2	-	TRBV27	ASSSLVAGSSYGYT
TRBJ1-4	-	TRBV27	ASSTGRWDEKLF
TRBJ1-5	-	TRBV24-1	ATSDFGEMTPQH
TRBJ2-7	-	TRBV18	ASSLPGQGVHEQY
TRBJ1-2	-	TRBV19	ASSAFDYGYT
TRBJ2-2	-	TRBV11-3	ASSLRQSTGELF
TRBJ1-5	-	TRBV6-2/TRBV6-3	ASSGGTVNQPQH
TRBJ2-7	-	TRBV30	AWSQGSEQY
TRBJ1-1	-	TRBV5-1	ASSPALDTEAF
TRBJ2-1	-	TRBV6-5	ASSPGTGVEQF
TRBJ2-2	-	TRBV27	ASSNPGTGGIIRTGELF
TRBJ1-1	-	TRBV13	ASSPRTGGNTEAF
TRBJ1-2	once	TRBV7-3	ASSLTATGHGYT
TRBJ2-3	-	TRBV10-2	ASSESDTQY
TRBJ2-1	-	TRBV11-2	ASSLDGAAGNDNEQF
TRBJ1-5	-	TRBV5-1	ASSLGPGHSNQPQH
TRBJ1-2	-	TRBV6-2/TRBV6-3	ASSYVGAGYGYT
TRBJ2-3	once	TRBV19	ASSPWGQSDTQY
TRBJ2-1	once	TRBV28	ASSLTPSYNEQF
TRBJ1-4	-	TRBV18	ASSPPGTGTEKLF
TRBJ2-5	-	TRBV7-5	ARSRQCPAKLETQY
TRBJ1-1	-	TRBV19	ASSPTYRRDTEAF
TRBJ2-1	-	TRBV7-6	ASSEPLKKRGGSNEQF
TRBJ1-5	-	TRBV19	ASSIGMGFGQPQH
TRBJ1-1	-	TRBV19	ASSMTTAGSTEAF
TRBJ2-7	-	TRBV15	ATRPNGQGPYEQY
TRBJ2-7	-	TRBV30	AWSVQAAYEQY
TRBJ2-5	-	TRBV27	ASSPTGRPWETQY
TRBJ2-1	-	TRBV3-1/TRBV3-2	ASSQDVLSGGPPREQF
TRBJ2-2	-	TRBV4-3	ASSQEGIPGELF
TRBJ1-1	-	TRBV29-1	SVVRGDRRVTEAF
TRBJ2-5	-	TRBV5-1	ASSTQYQETQY
TRBJ1-5	-	TRBV11-2	ASSLGQGDRRPQH
TRBJ1-2	once	TRBV15	ATSRDPGTSFGYT